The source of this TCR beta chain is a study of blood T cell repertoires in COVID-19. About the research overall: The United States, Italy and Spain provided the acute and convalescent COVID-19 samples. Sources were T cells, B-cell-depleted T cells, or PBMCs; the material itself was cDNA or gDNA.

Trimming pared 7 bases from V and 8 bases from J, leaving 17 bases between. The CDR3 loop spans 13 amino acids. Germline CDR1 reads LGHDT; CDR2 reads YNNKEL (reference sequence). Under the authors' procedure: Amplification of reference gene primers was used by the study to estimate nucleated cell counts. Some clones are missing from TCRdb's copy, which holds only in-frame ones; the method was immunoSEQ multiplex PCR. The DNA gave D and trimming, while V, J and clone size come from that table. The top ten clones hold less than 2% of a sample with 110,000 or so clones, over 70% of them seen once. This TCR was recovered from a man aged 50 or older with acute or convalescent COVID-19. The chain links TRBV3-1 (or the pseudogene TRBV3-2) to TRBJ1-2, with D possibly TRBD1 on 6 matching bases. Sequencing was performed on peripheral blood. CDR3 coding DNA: TGTGCCAGCACCACCCGCGGGGGCTTCGGCTACACCTTC. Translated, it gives CASTTRGGFGYTF.